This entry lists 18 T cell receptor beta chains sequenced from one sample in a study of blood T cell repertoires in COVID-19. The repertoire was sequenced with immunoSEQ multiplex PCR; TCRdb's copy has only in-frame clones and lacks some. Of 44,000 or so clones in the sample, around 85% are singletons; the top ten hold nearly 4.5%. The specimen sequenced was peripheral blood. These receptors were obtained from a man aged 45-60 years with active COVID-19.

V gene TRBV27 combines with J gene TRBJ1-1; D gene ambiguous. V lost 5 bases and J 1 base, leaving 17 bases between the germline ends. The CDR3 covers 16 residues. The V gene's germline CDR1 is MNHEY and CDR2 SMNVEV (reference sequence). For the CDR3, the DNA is TGTGCCAGCAGTCCGCGACCCACGCGGCGGAACACTGAAGCTTTCTTT. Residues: CASSPRPTRRNTEAFF.

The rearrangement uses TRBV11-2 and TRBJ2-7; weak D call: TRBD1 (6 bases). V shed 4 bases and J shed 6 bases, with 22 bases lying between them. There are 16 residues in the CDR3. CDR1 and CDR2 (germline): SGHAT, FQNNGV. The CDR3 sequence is CASSSGLGQGIFEQYF. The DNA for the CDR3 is TGTGCCAGCAGCTCGGGTCTAGGGCAGGGGATTTTCGAGCAGTACTTC. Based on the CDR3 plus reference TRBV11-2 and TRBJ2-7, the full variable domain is EAGVAQSPRYKIIEKRQSVAFWCNPISGHATLYWYQQILGQGPKLLIQFQNNGVVDDSQLPKDRFSAERLKGVDSTLKIQPAKLEDSAVYLCASSSGLGQGIFEQYFGPGTRLTVT.

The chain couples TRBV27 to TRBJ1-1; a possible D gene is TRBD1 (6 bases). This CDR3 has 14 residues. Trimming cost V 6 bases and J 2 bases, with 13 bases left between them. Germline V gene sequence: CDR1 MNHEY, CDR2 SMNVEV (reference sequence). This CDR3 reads CASRIRGANTEAFF. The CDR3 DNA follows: TGTGCCAGCAGGATCCGGGGGGCTAACACTGAAGCTTTCTTT.

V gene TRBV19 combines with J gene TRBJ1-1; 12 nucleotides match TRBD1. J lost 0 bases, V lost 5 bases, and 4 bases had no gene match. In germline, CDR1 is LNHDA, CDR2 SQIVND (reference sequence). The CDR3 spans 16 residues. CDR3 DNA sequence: TGTGCCAGTAGTCCGGGACAGGGGGCAGTGAACACTGAAGCTTTCTTT. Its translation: CASSPGQGAVNTEAFF.

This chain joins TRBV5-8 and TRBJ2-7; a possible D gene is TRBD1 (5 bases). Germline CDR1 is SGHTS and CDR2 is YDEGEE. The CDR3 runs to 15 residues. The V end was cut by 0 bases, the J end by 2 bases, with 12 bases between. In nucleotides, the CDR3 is TGTGCCAGCAGCTTGGAGGCAGGGTTTACCTACGAGCAGTACTTC. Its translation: CASSLEAGFTYEQYF.

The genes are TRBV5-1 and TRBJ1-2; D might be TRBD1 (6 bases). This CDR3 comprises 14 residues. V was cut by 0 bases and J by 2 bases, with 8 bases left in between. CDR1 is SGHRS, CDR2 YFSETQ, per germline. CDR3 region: CASSLGTVNYGYTF. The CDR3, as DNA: TGCGCCAGCAGCTTGGGGACAGTAAACTATGGCTACACCTTC.

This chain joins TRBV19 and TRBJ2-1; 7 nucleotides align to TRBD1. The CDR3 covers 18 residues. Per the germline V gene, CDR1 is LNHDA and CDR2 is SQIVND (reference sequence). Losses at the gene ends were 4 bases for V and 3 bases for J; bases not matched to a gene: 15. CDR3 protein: CASSTNSRTGRLYNEQFF. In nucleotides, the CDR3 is TGTGCCAGTAGTACAAACTCTCGGACAGGCCGCCTCTACAATGAGCAGTTCTTC. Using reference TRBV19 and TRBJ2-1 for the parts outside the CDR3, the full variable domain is DGGITQSPKYLFRKEGQNVTLSCEQNLNHDAMYWYRQDPGQGLRLIYYSQIVNDFQKGDIAEGYSVSREKKESFPLTVTSAQKNPTAFYLCASSTNSRTGRLYNEQFFGPGTRLTVL.

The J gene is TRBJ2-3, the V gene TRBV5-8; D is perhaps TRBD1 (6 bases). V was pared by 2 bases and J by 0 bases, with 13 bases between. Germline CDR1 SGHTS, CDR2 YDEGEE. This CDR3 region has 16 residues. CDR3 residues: CASSLSGQLSTDTQYF. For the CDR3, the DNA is TGTGCCAGCAGCTTATCGGGACAACTTAGCACAGATACGCAGTATTTT.

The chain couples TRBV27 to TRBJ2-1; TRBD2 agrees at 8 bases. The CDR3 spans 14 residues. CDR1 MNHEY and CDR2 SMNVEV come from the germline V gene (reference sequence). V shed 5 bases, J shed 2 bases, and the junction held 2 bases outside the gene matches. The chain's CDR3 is CASSPGGAYNEQFF. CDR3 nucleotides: TGTGCCAGCAGTCCCGGGGGGGCCTACAATGAGCAGTTCTTC.

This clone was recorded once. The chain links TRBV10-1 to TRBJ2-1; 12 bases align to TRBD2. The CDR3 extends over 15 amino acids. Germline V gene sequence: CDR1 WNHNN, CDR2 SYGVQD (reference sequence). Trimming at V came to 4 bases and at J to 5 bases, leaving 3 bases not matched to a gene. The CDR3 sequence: CASSGTSGADNEQFF. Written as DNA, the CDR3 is TGCGCCAGCAGTGGGACTAGCGGGGCCGACAATGAGCAGTTCTTC.

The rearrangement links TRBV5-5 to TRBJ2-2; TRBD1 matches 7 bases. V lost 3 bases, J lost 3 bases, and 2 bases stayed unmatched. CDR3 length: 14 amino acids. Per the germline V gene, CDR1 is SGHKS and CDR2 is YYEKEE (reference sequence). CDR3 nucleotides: TGTGCCAGCAGCTGGGGGACAGACACCGGGGAGCTGTTTTTT. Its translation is CASSWGTDTGELFF.

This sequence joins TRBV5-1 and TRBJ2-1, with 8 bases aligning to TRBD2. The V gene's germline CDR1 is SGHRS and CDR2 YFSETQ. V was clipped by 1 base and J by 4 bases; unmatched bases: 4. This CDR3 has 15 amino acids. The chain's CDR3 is CASSLSTSGYNEQFF. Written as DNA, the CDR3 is TGCGCCAGCAGCTTGAGTACTAGCGGTTACAATGAGCAGTTCTTC.

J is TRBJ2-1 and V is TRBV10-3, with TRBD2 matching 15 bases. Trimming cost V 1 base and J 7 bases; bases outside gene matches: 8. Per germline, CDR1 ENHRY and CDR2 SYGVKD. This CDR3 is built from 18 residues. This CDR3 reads CAISEFDTGTSGGNEQFF. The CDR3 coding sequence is TGTGCCATCAGTGAGTTCGATACTGGGACTAGCGGGGGGAATGAGCAGTTCTTC.

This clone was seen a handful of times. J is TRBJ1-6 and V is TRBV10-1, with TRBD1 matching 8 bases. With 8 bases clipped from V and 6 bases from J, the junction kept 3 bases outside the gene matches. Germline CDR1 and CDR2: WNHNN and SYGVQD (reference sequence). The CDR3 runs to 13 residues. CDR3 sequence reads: CASAGTGNSPLHF. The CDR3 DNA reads TGCGCCAGCGCCGGGACAGGTAATTCACCCCTCCACTTT.

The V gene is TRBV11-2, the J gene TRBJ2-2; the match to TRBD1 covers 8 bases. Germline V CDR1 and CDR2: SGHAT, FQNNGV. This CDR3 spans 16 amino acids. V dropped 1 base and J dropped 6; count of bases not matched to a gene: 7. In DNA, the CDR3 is TGTGCCAGCAGCTTAGGTAGCAGGGGGCCGCCCGGGGAGCTGTTTTTT. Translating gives CASSLGSRGPPGELFF. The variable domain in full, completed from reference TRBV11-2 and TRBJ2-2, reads EAGVAQSPRYKIIEKRQSVAFWCNPISGHATLYWYQQILGQGPKLLIQFQNNGVVDDSQLPKDRFSAERLKGVDSTLKIQPAKLEDSAVYLCASSLGSRGPPGELFFGEGSRLTVL.

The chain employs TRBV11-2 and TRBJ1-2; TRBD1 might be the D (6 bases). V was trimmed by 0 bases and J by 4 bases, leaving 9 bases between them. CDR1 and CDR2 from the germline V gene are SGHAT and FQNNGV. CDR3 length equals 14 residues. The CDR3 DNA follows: TGTGCCAGCAGCTTAGAGCGCAGGGGCTATGGCTACACCTTC. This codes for CASSLERRGYGYTF.

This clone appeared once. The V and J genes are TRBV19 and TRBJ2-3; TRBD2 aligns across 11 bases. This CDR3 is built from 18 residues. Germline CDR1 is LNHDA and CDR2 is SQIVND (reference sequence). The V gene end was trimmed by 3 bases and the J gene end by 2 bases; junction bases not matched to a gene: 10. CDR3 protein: CASSIRGLAVRVTDTQYF. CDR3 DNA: TGTGCCAGTAGTATCCGGGGACTAGCGGTGCGAGTCACAGATACGCAGTATTTT.

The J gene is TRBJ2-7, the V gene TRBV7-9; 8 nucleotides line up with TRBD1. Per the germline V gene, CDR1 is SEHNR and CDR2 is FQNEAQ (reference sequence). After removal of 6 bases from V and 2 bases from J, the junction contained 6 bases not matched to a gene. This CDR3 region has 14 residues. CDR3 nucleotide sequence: TGTGCCAGCAGTCCCCGGACAGGGACCTACGAGCAGTACTTC. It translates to CASSPRTGTYEQYF.